Each of the 21 T cell receptor beta chains below was sequenced from the same sample in a study of blood T cell repertoires in COVID-19. Data came from immunoSEQ multiplex PCR; TCRdb stores just in-frame clones and leaves some out. This sample has more than 250,000 clones, with more than 75% found just once. What was sequenced was peripheral blood. The origin of the receptors is a woman aged 45-65 years with acute or convalescent COVID-19.

V and J are TRBV24-1 and TRBJ2-1, with 10 bases matching TRBD1. Looked up from germline, CDR1 is KGHDR and CDR2 is SFDVKD. Trimming at V came to 3 bases and at J to 2 bases, leaving 6 bases not matched to a gene. This CDR3 has 17 amino acids. The CDR3 coding sequence is TGTGCCACCAGTGATCGATGGACAGGGGGAACCTACAATGAGCAGTTCTTC. Translated, it gives CATSDRWTGGTYNEQFF.

This chain uses TRBV7-8 with TRBJ2-3, with unresolved D. CDR3 length: 15 residues. Deletions cut 5 bases from V and 6 bases from J, with 18 bases between. Germline-derived CDR1 and CDR2 are SGHVS and FQNEAQ. In DNA form, the CDR3 reads TGTGCCAGCAGCCTTTACCCTTTGCGGCCTGATACGCAGTATTTT. It encodes CASSLYPLRPDTQYF.

The chain uses TRBV9 and TRBJ1-5, with D possibly matching TRBD1 (6 bases). From germline, CDR1 is SGDLS and CDR2 YYNGEE. The CDR3 length is 15 residues. Trimming stripped 4 bases from V and 4 bases from J, with 15 bases between. CDR3 residues: CASSRGQGTNQPQHF. CDR3 DNA sequence: TGTGCCAGCAGCCGAGGGCAGGGGACAAATCAGCCCCAGCATTTT.

V is TRBV5-1 and J is TRBJ2-2; 12 bases agree with TRBD2. The trim removed 3 bases at V and 6 bases at J, leaving 3 bases unmatched. Germline V CDR1 and CDR2: SGHRS, YFSETQ. The CDR3 runs to 15 residues. DNA of the CDR3: TGCGCCAGCAGCTCCCTAGCGGGAGGGCCCGGGGAGCTGTTTTTT. Translated: CASSSLAGGPGELFF. The variable domain in full, completed from reference TRBV5-1 and TRBJ2-2, reads KAGVTQTPRYLIKTRGQQVTLSCSPISGHRSVSWYQQTPGQGLQFLFEYFSETQRNKGNFPGRFSGRQFSNSRSEMNVSTLELGDSALYLCASSSLAGGPGELFFGEGSRLTVL.

The V and J genes are TRBV5-1 and TRBJ2-7; 11 nucleotides match TRBD2. This CDR3 is built from 15 residues. V trimming: 6 bases; J trimming: 7 bases; junction bases outside the gene matches: 12. Looked up from germline, CDR1 is SGHRS and CDR2 is YFSETQ. The CDR3 reads CASKPATSGVHEQYF. As DNA, the CDR3 is TGCGCCAGCAAACCCGCGACTAGCGGGGTGCATGAGCAGTACTTC.

The rearrangement uses TRBV28 and TRBJ1-1; D gene uncertain. Trimming removed 6 bases from V and 1 base from J, with 9 bases in between. The germline V gene has CDR1 MDHEN and CDR2 SYDVKM. CDR3 length equals 13 residues. CDR3 in DNA: TGTGCCAGCAGCGCCCCAGGGAACACTGAAGCTTTCTTT. This sequence encodes CASSAPGNTEAFF.

This chain uses TRBV30 with TRBJ1-4, with 9 bases lining up with TRBD1. This CDR3 has 13 residues. V gave up 2 bases and J gave up 10 bases; unmatched junction bases: 5. Germline values: CDR1 GTSNPN, CDR2 SVGIG (reference sequence). Written as DNA, the CDR3 is TGTGCCTGGAGTCCAGACAGGGGGGGAAAACTGTTTTTT. It codes for CAWSPDRGGKLFF.

J is TRBJ2-7 and V is TRBV4-3; 7 nucleotides agree with TRBD2. V shed 0 bases, J shed 1 base, and the junction held 12 bases outside the gene matches. CDR3 length: 18 residues. Per germline, CDR1 LGHNA and CDR2 YSLEER. CDR3 in amino acids: CASSQDFVRASGSYEQYF. In nucleotides, the CDR3 is TGCGCCAGCAGCCAAGATTTTGTCAGGGCTAGCGGTTCCTACGAGCAGTACTTC.

This chain links TRBV2 with TRBJ2-5, with 10 bases that match TRBD2. CDR3 length: 15 residues. The trim removed 6 bases at V and 2 bases at J, leaving 6 bases unmatched. Per the germline V gene, CDR1 is SNHLY and CDR2 is FYNNEI. The CDR3 sequence is CASSPLAGLQETQYF. CDR3 sequence (DNA): TGTGCCAGCAGCCCACTAGCGGGGTTACAAGAGACCCAGTACTTC.

The CDR3 DNA is TGTGCCAGCAGCCCCAGGGGACAGGGGACTTCACCCCTCCACTTT. This sequence encodes CASSPRGQGTSPLHF. The chain combines TRBV27 with TRBJ1-6, with 10 bases aligning to TRBD1. Germline CDR1 and CDR2: MNHEY and SMNVEV (reference sequence). V trimming: 6 bases; J trimming: 9 bases; junction bases outside the gene matches: 8. This CDR3 comprises 15 residues.

The CDR3 loop reads CASSLAGTGNHEQFF. The CDR3 bases are TGCGCCAGCAGCTTAGCCGGGACAGGGAACCATGAGCAGTTCTTC. This chain links TRBV5-1 with TRBJ2-1, with 9 bases fitting TRBD1. The J segment lost 8 bases and the V segment lost 2 bases, leaving 8 bases of the junction unmatched. From germline, CDR1 is SGHRS and CDR2 YFSETQ. CDR3 size: 15 residues. The variable domain in full, with the rest retrieved from reference TRBV5-1 and TRBJ2-1, is KAGVTQTPRYLIKTRGQQVTLSCSPISGHRSVSWYQQTPGQGLQFLFEYFSETQRNKGNFPGRFSGRQFSNSRSEMNVSTLELGDSALYLCASSLAGTGNHEQFFGPGTRLTVL.

This chain joins TRBV28 and TRBJ2-5; 9 positions agree with TRBD1. CDR1 and CDR2 from the germline V gene are MDHEN and SYDVKM. This CDR3 spans 14 amino acids. J gave up 5 bases and V 6 bases, and 7 bases lay outside the gene matches. This chain's CDR3 is CASSGTGSLETQYF. The CDR3, as DNA: TGTGCCAGCAGCGGGACAGGGTCGTTGGAGACCCAGTACTTC.

The chain recombines TRBV30 with TRBJ1-1; 9 nucleotides agree with TRBD1. Germline V CDR1 and CDR2: GTSNPN, SVGIG (reference sequence). With V trimmed by 4 bases and J by 3 bases, 3 bases remained unmatched. CDR3 length equals 13 residues. The CDR3 DNA sequence: TGTGCCTGGAACAGGGGGCGAGACACTGAAGCTTTCTTT. Protein sequence: CAWNRGRDTEAFF. The whole variable domain, remainder taken from reference TRBV30 and TRBJ1-1, is SQTIHQWPATLVQPVGSPLSLECTVEGTSNPNLYWYRQAAGRGLQLLFYSVGIGQISSEVPQNLSASRPQDRQFILSSKKLLLSDSGFYLCAWNRGRDTEAFFGQGTRLTVV.

The chain employs TRBV25-1 and TRBJ2-1; D call uncertain. The V end lost 1 base, the J end lost 6 bases, and 4 bases lay between the germline ends. The CDR3 sequence is 12 residues long. Looked up from germline, CDR1 is MGHDK and CDR2 is SYGVNS. DNA for the CDR3: TGTGCCAGCAGTGAATGGGCCAATGAGCAGTTCTTC. It codes for CASSEWANEQFF.

This rearrangement joins TRBV7-6 to TRBJ2-2; TRBD1 matches at 8 bases. Germline CDR1 SGHVS, CDR2 FNYEAQ. The V and J ends lost 5 bases and 1 base, in that order; junction bases with no gene match: 9. This CDR3 has 17 residues. The CDR3 DNA follows: TGTGCCAGCAGCCGACCCAGGACAGGGCAGAACACCGGGGAGCTGTTTTTT. It translates to CASSRPRTGQNTGELFF.

This clone was found once. The chain employs TRBV10-3 and TRBJ2-3, with TRBD1 matching 9 bases. The CDR3 has 13 amino acids. J lost 6 bases, V lost 10 bases, and 8 bases had no gene match. The germline V gene has CDR1 ENHRY and CDR2 SYGVKD. CDR3 in amino acids: CATGGTGSDTQYF. CDR3 nucleotide sequence: TGTGCCACCGGGGGGACAGGGTCGGATACGCAGTATTTT.

The rearrangement joins TRBV5-1 to TRBJ1-3; D is possibly TRBD1 (5 bases). Trimming cost V 4 bases and J 0 bases, with 8 bases left between them. This CDR3 contains 14 residues. Germline V lookup: CDR1 SGHRS, CDR2 YFSETQ. The CDR3 loop reads CASSRQLSGNTIYF. The DNA of the CDR3 is TGCGCCAGCAGCCGACAGCTCTCTGGAAACACCATATATTTT.

The chain has TRBV14 and TRBJ2-1; tentative D call: TRBD2 (6 bases). Trimming shortened V by 5 bases and J by 9 bases, and 14 bases separated the two germline ends. The CDR3 length is 13 residues. CDR1 is SGHDN, CDR2 FVKESK, per germline. CDR3 protein: CASSFLATGEQFF. The CDR3 DNA follows: TGTGCCAGCAGCTTCCTAGCGACTGGTGAGCAGTTCTTC.

This rearrangement joins TRBV18 to TRBJ1-1; D gene uncertain. CDR3 size: 13 residues. Trimming stripped 6 bases from V and 1 base from J, with 9 bases between. The germline V gene encodes CDR1 KGHSH and CDR2 LQKENI. In DNA form, the CDR3 reads TGTGCCAGCTCCTTCAGAGGGAACACTGAAGCTTTCTTT. Its translation is CASSFRGNTEAFF.

This clone was seen only once. V gene TRBV5-4 combines with J gene TRBJ2-4; D perhaps matches TRBD2 (5 bases). The V end lost 4 bases, the J end lost 4 bases, and 18 bases lay between the germline ends. Germline CDR1 and CDR2: SGHNT and YYREEE (reference sequence). The CDR3 runs 16 residues. CDR3 sequence (DNA): TGTGCCAGCAGCGGGGAGAGTGGCAGGATGAAAAACATTCAGTACTTC. Protein: CASSGESGRMKNIQYF.

The chain employs TRBV6-6 and TRBJ2-1; weak D call: TRBD1 (5 bases). Between the trimmed V and J ends, which lost 8 bases and 5 bases, there was a span of 22 bases. Germline V gene data show CDR1 as MNHNY and CDR2 as SVGAGI (reference sequence). The CDR3 totals 16 residues. CDR3 protein: CASFDFSGKKDNEQFF. CDR3 DNA sequence: TGTGCCAGCTTTGACTTTTCAGGGAAAAAAGACAATGAGCAGTTCTTC.